Listed below are T cell receptor beta chains from one sample, sequenced in a study of cytomegalovirus exposure and HLA in healthy donors. Produced via immunoSEQ multiplex PCR; TCRdb's table is partial and in-frame only. The table includes 140,000 to 150,000 clones, approximately 88% detected once. The sequenced sample consisted of PBMCs. The source is a woman aged 40 to 50 in good health and CMV-seronegative. Each CDR3 is given with its conserved first and last residue. The order of the fields is clone size, J gene, V gene, D gene, CDR3 DNA, CDR3 protein. The D gene is left open where the match is weak. Clone size, where shown, is once, few, many, or a class for clones that have expanded.

-,TRBJ2-1,TRBV4-1,-,TGCGCCAGCAGCTCCCGACTAGGTGGCGATGAGCAGTTCTTC,CASSSRLGGDEQFF
few,TRBJ2-7,TRBV7-9,-,TGTGCCAGCAGCCTATTTTCATACGAGCAGTACTTC,CASSLFSYEQYF
-,TRBJ2-5,TRBV5-1,-,TGCGCCAGCAGCTCCGACCGGGCCCAGTACTTC,CASSSDRAQYF
-,TRBJ2-3,TRBV29-1,-,TGCAGCGTTGTAAAGGGGTTCTGGGATACGCAGTATTTT,CSVVKGFWDTQYF
-,TRBJ2-3,TRBV2,TRBD2,TGTGCCAGCAGTGAAAAGCTAGCGGGAGCAGATACGCAGTATTTT,CASSEKLAGADTQYF
-,TRBJ2-5,TRBV30,TRBD2,TGTGCCTGGGACTCGGGACTAGCAGCAGAGACCCAGTACTTC,CAWDSGLAAETQYF
once,TRBJ1-3,TRBV7-9,TRBD1,TGTGCCAGCAGCGTATCAGGGGGCGCGGGAGGAAACACCATATATTTT,CASSVSGGAGGNTIYF
-,TRBJ2-7,TRBV9,TRBD2,TGTGCCAGCAGCGTAGGGTCCCTAGCGGGAGCCTCGGCCGAGCAGTACTTC,CASSVGSLAGASAEQYF
-,TRBJ2-7,TRBV9,TRBD1,TGTGCCAGCAGCTTCCGGGACAGGGGCTACGAGCAGTACTTC,CASSFRDRGYEQYF
-,TRBJ2-5,TRBV5-1,TRBD1,TGCGCCAGTTCCCAGGGGGACGAAGAGACCCAGTACTTC,CASSQGDEETQYF
-,TRBJ2-7,TRBV7-9,TRBD1,TGTGCCAGCAGCAGAGGACAGGGGACCCACGAGCAGTACTTC,CASSRGQGTHEQYF
-,TRBJ2-5,TRBV30,-,TGTGCCTGGAGCCAATCCGGCCAAGAGACCCAGTACTTC,CAWSQSGQETQYF
-,TRBJ2-1,TRBV13,TRBD2,TGTGCCAGCAGCTTAGCCGGACTAGCTATGGATGAGCAGTTCTTC,CASSLAGLAMDEQFF
few,TRBJ2-1,TRBV7-9,-,TGTGCCAGCAGCTTATCGGGAGCGGGTAGGGACAATGAGCAGTTCTTC,CASSLSGAGRDNEQFF
-,TRBJ1-5,TRBV7-9,-,TGTTCCAGCAGCGTCGGGGATCAGCCCCAGCATTTT,CSSSVGDQPQHF
-,TRBJ2-7,TRBV7-9,-,TGTTCCAGCAGCAGAGAGGGAGGGGGCTACGAGCAGTACTTC,CSSSREGGGYEQYF
few,TRBJ2-1,TRBV7-2,TRBD2,TGTGCCAGCAGCGCTACTAGCGGGGCCTACAATGAGCAGTTCTTC,CASSATSGAYNEQFF
-,TRBJ2-7,TRBV6-1,TRBD2,TGTGCCAGCAGTGAAATAGCGGGAGTGCGCTACGAGCAGTACTTC,CASSEIAGVRYEQYF
-,TRBJ2-2,TRBV5-1,TRBD1,TGCGCCAGCAGCTTGGGGACAGGGGCCACCGGGGAGCTGTTTTTT,CASSLGTGATGELFF
-,TRBJ2-3,TRBV7-8,-,TGTGCCAGCAGCTTAGGTCCTAGCCGAGATACGCAGTATTTT,CASSLGPSRDTQYF
-,TRBJ1-4,TRBV9,-,TGTGCCAGCAGCCACTGGACTGGGGGGGCCGACGAAAAACTGTTTTTT,CASSHWTGGADEKLFF
-,TRBJ1-1,TRBV5-4,-,TGTGCCAGCAGCTCCTTTATTACAGGTATGAACACTGAAGCTTTCTTT,CASSSFITGMNTEAFF
-,TRBJ2-2,TRBV5-1,-,TGCGCCAGCAACCCTTACAGCACCGGGGAGCTGTTTTTT,CASNPYSTGELFF
-,TRBJ2-5,TRBV7-9,TRBD2,TGTTCCAGCACCCTTAACGGGAGGTTGCAAGAGACCCAGTACTTC,CSSTLNGRLQETQYF
-,TRBJ1-5,TRBV7-8,TRBD1,TGTGCCAGCAGCCGAGGGCAGGGGGGAGAGCCCCAGCATTTT,CASSRGQGGEPQHF
-,TRBJ1-2,TRBV28,-,TGTGCCAGCAGGTCAGGGGCGAACTATGGCTACACCTTC,CASRSGANYGYTF
-,TRBJ2-7,TRBV6-6,-,TGTGCCAGCAGTGATCAGACCGGCGGCTCCTACGAGCAGTACTTC,CASSDQTGGSYEQYF
-,TRBJ1-2,TRBV2,TRBD1,TGTGCCAGCAGTGATACAGGGGATGGCTACACCTTC,CASSDTGDGYTF
-,TRBJ2-7,TRBV10-3,TRBD2,TGTGCCATCAGTGAGTTCACTAGCGGCTCCTACGAGCAGTACTTC,CAISEFTSGSYEQYF
-,TRBJ1-2,TRBV4-2,-,TGTGCCAGCAGCCAAGATGGGGTAGGGGCGTCTAACTATGGCTACACCTTC,CASSQDGVGASNYGYTF
-,TRBJ2-7,TRBV7-9,TRBD1,TGTGCCAGCAGCTTAAGAGGAGGACAGGGTTACAACGAGCAGTACTTC,CASSLRGGQGYNEQYF
-,TRBJ2-3,TRBV4-2,TRBD2,TGTGCCAGCAGCCAATTCCTAGCGGGAGGGCCGGGGGATACGCAGTATTTT,CASSQFLAGGPGDTQYF
-,TRBJ1-1,TRBV7-9,-,TGTGCCAGCAGCTTAGAAGGGGGGAGGGTGACTGAAGCTTTCTTT,CASSLEGGRVTEAFF
-,TRBJ1-1,TRBV6-5,-,TGTGCCAGCAGTTACTCCTGGGGGCTGAACACTGAAGCTTTCTTT,CASSYSWGLNTEAFF